This T cell receptor beta chain was recorded in a study of neurological immune-mediated disorders. J lost 0 bases, V lost 5 bases, and 13 bases had no gene match. The length of the CDR3 is 19 residues. The germline V gene has CDR1 SGHTA and CDR2 FQGTGA. Sorted libraries drew on under 1.2 million CD4+ or CD8+ T cells. Study findings and constraints: Across subjects, no CDR3 amino acid sequence appeared in expanded clones of more than one subject, a finding that suggested private repertoires in all groups.

cDNA was made by 5'RACE with 10-nucleotide random UMIs. A single run covered 15-18 subjects with over 170 million TCR-beta sequences. TCRdb fed the 5' RACE reads into MiXCR, producing one record per CDR3 protein. The repertoire consists of around 29,000 distinct CDR3 sequences, with approximately 5% occurring once and the leading ten covering more than 2%. The table lists this clonotype with many counts. The target antigen is unknown. The chain joins TRBV7-3 to TRBJ2-4; 10 nucleotides line up with TRBD2. This receptor was identified in a woman aged 50 to 65 in good health. The sample comprised CD4+ T cells from blood. CDR3 sequence reads: CASSNTSGMKGLAKNIQYF. The CDR3 coding sequence is TGTGCCAGCAGCAACACTAGCGGGATGAAGGGATTAGCCAAAAACATTCAGTACTTC.